Many counts were recorded for the clone carrying this T cell receptor (beta chain). As yet, its antigen is unknown. CDR3 of TCR beta was amplified from genomic DNA via a two-round multiplex PCR. Initially, in first-round PCR, primers specific to each TRBV and TRBJ gene were used. Each CDR3 protein is one row after TCRdb ran MiXCR on the multiplex PCR reads. The table has 25,000 to 35,000 distinct CDR3 sequences, roughly 52% seen once; the top ten hold approximately 17%. The record originates from a study of prognosis after radiotherapy for stage I lung cancer. Study details: Stage I non-small cell lung cancer patients were enrolled from early 2018 to January 2019. Patients with tumors diagnosed as squamous cell carcinoma numbered 6 or 7, and those with adenocarcinoma twelve. Overall study findings and caveats: Lower Shannon entropy values were found after stereotactic body radiation therapy in patients who developed distant metastases.

From germline, CDR1 is LNHDA and CDR2 SQIVND (reference sequence). The length of the CDR3 is 13 residues. V was clipped by 7 bases and J by 5 bases, with 11 bases between them. This receptor was taken from a donor aged 50 or older with non-small cell lung cancer. This chain uses TRBV19 with TRBJ2-2, with TRBD2 as a possible D gene (5 bases). The input for sequencing was PBMCs, taken before or after stereotactic body radiation therapy (not recorded which). The DNA for the CDR3 is TGTGCCAGTACCTACACGGGGACCGGGGAGCTGTTTTTT. Protein sequence: CASTYTGTGELFF. The entire variable domain, with the rest obtained from reference TRBV19 and TRBJ2-2, is as follows: DGGITQSPKYLFRKEGQNVTLSCEQNLNHDAMYWYRQDPGQGLRLIYYSQIVNDFQKGDIAEGYSVSREKKESFPLTVTSAQKNPTAFYLCASTYTGTGELFFGEGSRLTVL.